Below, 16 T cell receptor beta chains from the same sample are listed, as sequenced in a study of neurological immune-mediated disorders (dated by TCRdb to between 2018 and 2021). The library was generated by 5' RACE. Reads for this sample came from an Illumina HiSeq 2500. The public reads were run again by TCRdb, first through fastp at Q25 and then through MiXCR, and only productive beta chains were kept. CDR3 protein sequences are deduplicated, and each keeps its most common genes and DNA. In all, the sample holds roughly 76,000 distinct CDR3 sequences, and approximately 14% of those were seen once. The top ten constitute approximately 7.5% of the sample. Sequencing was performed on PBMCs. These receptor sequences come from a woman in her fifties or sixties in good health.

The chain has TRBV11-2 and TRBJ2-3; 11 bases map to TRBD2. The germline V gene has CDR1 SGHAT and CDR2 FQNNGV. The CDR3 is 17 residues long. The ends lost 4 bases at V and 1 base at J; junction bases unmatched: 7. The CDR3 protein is CASSSPVAGGRTDTQYF. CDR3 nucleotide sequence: TGTGCCAGCAGCTCGCCGGTAGCGGGAGGGCGCACAGATACGCAGTATTTT.

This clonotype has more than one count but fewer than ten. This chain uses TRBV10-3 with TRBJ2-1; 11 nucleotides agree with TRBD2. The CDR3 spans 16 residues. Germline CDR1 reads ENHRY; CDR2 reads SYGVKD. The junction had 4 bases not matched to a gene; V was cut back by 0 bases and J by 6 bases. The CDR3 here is CAISESVSGRANEQFF. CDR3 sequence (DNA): TGTGCCATCAGTGAGTCCGTTAGCGGGAGGGCCAATGAGCAGTTCTTC.

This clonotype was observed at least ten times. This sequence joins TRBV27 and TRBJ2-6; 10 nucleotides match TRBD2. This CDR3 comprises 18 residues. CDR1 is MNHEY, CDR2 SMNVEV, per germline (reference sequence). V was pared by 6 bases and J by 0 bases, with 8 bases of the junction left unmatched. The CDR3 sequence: CASSDLAGVISGANVLTF. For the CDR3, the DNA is TGTGCCAGCAGCGACCTAGCGGGAGTGATCTCTGGGGCCAACGTCCTGACTTTC.

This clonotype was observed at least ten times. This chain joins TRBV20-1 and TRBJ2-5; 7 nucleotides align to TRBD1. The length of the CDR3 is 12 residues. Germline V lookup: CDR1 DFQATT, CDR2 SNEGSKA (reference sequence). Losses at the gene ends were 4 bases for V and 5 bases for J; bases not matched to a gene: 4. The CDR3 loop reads CSANRGGETQYF. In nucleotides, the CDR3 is TGCAGTGCTAACAGGGGCGGTGAGACCCAGTACTTC.

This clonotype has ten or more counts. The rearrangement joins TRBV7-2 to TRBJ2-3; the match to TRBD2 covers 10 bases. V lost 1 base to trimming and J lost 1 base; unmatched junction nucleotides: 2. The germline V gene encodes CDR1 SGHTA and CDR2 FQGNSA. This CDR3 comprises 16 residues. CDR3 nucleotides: TGTGCCAGCAGCTTAGGTGGGACTAGCGGCACAGATACGCAGTATTTT. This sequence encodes CASSLGGTSGTDTQYF.

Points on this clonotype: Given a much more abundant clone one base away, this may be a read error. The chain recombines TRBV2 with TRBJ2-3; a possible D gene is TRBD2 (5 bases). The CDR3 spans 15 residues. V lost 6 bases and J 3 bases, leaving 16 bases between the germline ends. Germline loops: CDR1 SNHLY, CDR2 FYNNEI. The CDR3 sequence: CASSLGRGSTDTQYF. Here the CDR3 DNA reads TGTGCCAGCAGCTTGGGTAGAGGGAGTACAGATACGCAGTATTTT. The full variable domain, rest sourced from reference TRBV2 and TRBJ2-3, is EPEVTQTPSHQVTQMGQEVILRCVPISNHLYFYWYRQILGQKVEFLVSFYNNEISEKSEIFDDQFSVERPDGSNFTLKIRSTKLEDSAMYFCASSLGRGSTDTQYFGPGTRLTVL.

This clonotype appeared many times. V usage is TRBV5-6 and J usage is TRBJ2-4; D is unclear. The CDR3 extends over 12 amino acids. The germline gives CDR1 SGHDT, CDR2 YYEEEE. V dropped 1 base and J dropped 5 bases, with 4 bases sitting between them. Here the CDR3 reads CASSLLENIQYF. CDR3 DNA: TGTGCCAGCAGCTTGTTGGAAAACATTCAGTACTTC.

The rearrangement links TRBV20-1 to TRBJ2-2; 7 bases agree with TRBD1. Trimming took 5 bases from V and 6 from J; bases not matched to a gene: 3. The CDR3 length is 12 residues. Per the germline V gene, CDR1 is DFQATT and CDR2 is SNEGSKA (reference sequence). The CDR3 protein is CSAQTGSGELFF. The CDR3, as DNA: TGCAGTGCTCAGACAGGGTCCGGGGAGCTGTTTTTT.

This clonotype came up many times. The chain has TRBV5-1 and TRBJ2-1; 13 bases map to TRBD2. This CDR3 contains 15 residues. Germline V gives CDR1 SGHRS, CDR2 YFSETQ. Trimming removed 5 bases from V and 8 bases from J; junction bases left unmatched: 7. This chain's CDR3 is CASSQGLAGAYEQFF. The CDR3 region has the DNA TGCGCCAGCAGTCAAGGACTAGCGGGAGCATATGAGCAGTTCTTC.

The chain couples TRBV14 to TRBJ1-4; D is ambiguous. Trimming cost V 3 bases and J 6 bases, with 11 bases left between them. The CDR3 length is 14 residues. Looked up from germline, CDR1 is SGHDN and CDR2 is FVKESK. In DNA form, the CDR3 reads TGTGCCAGCAGCCAGTCTGGCGGCCATGAAAAACTGTTTTTT. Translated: CASSQSGGHEKLFF.

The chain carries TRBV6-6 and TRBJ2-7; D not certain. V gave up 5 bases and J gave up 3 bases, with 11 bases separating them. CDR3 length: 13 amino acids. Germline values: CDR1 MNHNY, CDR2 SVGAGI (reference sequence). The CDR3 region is CASSPYQDYEQYF. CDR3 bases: TGTGCCAGCAGTCCCTATCAGGACTACGAGCAGTACTTC.

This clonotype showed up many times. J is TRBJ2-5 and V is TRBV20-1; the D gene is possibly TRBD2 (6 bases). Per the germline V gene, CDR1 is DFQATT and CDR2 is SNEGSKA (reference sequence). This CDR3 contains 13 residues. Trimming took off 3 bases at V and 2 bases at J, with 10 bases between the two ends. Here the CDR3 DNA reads TGCAGTGCTAGGATGGCGGGGCAAGAGACCCAGTACTTC. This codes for CSARMAGQETQYF.

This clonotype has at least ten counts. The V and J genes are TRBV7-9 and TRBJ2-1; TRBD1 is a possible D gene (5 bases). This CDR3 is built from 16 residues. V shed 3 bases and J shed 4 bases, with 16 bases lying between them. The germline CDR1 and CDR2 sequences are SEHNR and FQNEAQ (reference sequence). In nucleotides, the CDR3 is TGTGCCAGCAGCTTCGGGTGGACACTCCTTTACAATGAGCAGTTCTTC. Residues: CASSFGWTLLYNEQFF.

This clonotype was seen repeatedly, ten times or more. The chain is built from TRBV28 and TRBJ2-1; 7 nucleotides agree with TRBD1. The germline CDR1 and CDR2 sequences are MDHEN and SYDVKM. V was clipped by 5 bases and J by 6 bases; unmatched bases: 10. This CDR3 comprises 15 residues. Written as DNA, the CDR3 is TGTGCCAGCAGTCCAACAGGGGACGCGTTCAATGAGCAGTTCTTC. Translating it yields CASSPTGDAFNEQFF.

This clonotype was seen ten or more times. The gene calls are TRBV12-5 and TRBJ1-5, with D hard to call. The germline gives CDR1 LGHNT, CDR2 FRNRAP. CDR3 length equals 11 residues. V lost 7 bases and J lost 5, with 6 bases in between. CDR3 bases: TGTGCTAGTGTCGCCCATCAGCCCCAGCATTTT. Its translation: CASVAHQPQHF.

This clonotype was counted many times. As DNA, the CDR3 is TGTGCCAGCAGTTTGACGGCCCTCTCTGGAAACACCATATATTTT. It translates to CASSLTALSGNTIYF. The chain uses TRBV28 and TRBJ1-3; D gene ambiguous. CDR1 MDHEN and CDR2 SYDVKM come from the germline V gene. The ends were cut back, 3 bases at V and 0 bases at J, with 9 bases in the middle. The CDR3 consists of 15 residues.